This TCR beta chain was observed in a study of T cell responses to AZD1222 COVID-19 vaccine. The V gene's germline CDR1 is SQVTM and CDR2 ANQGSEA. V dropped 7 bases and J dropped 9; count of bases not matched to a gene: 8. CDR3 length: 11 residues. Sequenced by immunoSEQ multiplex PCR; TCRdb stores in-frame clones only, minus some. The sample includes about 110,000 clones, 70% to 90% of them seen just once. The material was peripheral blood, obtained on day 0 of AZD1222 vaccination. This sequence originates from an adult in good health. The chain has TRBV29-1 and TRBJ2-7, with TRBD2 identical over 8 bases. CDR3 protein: CSALGLAAQYF. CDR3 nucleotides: TGCAGCGCCCTAGGACTAGCAGCGCAGTACTTC.